These 22 T cell receptor beta chains were all obtained from the same sample, sequenced in a study of blood T cells in healthy people across ages. The second PCR ran roughly 7 to 12 cycles with a sample-barcoded 5' primer and J-beta primers. In TCRdb, the 5' RACE reads were re-called with MiXCR into one record per CDR3 protein. The table lists about 900,000 distinct CDR3 sequences, under 80% of them singletons, with 28% in the top ten. The sequenced sample was blood. The receptor source for this set is a man aged 25-45 years in good health.

This clonotype turned up a few times. The rearrangement links TRBV5-1 to TRBJ2-7; D is unclear. The CDR3 is 13 amino acids. V lost 0 bases to trimming and J lost 6 bases, with 10 bases between them. Per germline, CDR1 SGHRS and CDR2 YFSETQ. CDR3 coding DNA: TGCGCCAGCAGCTTGGTAGTGTTGCCCGAGCAGTACTTC. It translates to CASSLVVLPEQYF. Filled out from reference TRBV5-1 and TRBJ2-7, the complete variable domain reads KAGVTQTPRYLIKTRGQQVTLSCSPISGHRSVSWYQQTPGQGLQFLFEYFSETQRNKGNFPGRFSGRQFSNSRSEMNVSTLELGDSALYLCASSLVVLPEQYFGPGTRLTVT.

The V call is TRBV9, the J call TRBJ2-1; D is undetermined. CDR1 is SGDLS and CDR2 is YYNGEE in the germline V gene. The ends were cut back, 0 bases at V and 8 bases at J, with 18 bases in the middle. The CDR3 contains 16 residues. The CDR3, as DNA: TGTGCCAGCAGCGTAGAAGTCCTATATGGTCCCGATGAGCAGTTCTTC. As protein: CASSVEVLYGPDEQFF. Variable domain in full (rest from reference TRBV9 and TRBJ2-1): DSGVTQTPKHLITATGQRVTLRCSPRSGDLSVYWYQQSLDQGLQFLIQYYNGEERAKGNILERFSAQQFPDLHSELNLSSLELGDSALYFCASSVEVLYGPDEQFFGPGTRLTVL.

V is TRBV6-2 or TRBV6-3 and J is TRBJ2-2; a possible D gene is TRBD2 (6 bases). Germline loops: CDR1 MNHEY, CDR2 SVGEGT. Trimming took 4 bases from V and 8 from J, leaving 17 bases between them. The CDR3 sequence is 15 residues long. CDR3 DNA: TGTGCCAGCAGTTCCCCGGGGCAGCGGGTAGGGGAGCTGTTTTTT. It encodes CASSSPGQRVGELFF.

This clonotype came up a few times. The rearrangement links TRBV6-2 or TRBV6-3 to TRBJ1-1; D is possibly TRBD1 (6 bases). Trimming stripped 5 bases from V and 0 bases from J, with 13 bases between. The CDR3 covers 15 residues. Germline CDR1 and CDR2: MNHEY and SVGEGT. This CDR3 is CASSLGHDMNTEAFF. CDR3 DNA: TGTGCCAGCAGTCTGGGACACGACATGAACACTGAAGCTTTCTTT.

The chain links TRBV6-6 to TRBJ2-7, with a tentative D call TRBD1 (5 bases). The CDR3 length is 14 residues. Germline V gene lookup returns CDR1 MNHNY and CDR2 SVGAGI (reference sequence). Trimming removed 6 bases at V and 3 bases at J, with 15 bases between. CDR3 sequence reads: CASSHDREVYEQYF. The CDR3 nucleotides read TGTGCCAGCAGCCATGACAGAGAAGTCTACGAGCAGTACTTC.

This clonotype was counted between two and nine times. J is TRBJ1-2 and V is TRBV10-3; the D is unclear. This CDR3 is 14 amino acids long. The germline V gene encodes CDR1 ENHRY and CDR2 SYGVKD. Trimming left V 0 bases short and J 7 bases short, with 12 bases between. The CDR3 DNA reads TGTGCCATCAGTGAGTCGTCTAGGGTTCGTGGCTACACCTTC. It translates to CAISESSRVRGYTF.

This clonotype was picked up a small number of times. The chain employs TRBV20-1 and TRBJ2-1; 10 positions agree with TRBD1. The CDR3 spans 14 residues. V lost 6 bases to trimming and J lost 6 bases; unmatched junction nucleotides: 8. CDR1 DFQATT and CDR2 SNEGSKA come from the germline V gene (reference sequence). Here the CDR3 reads CSAPTGTGVNEQFF. The CDR3 DNA is TGCAGTGCACCAACCGGGACAGGGGTCAATGAGCAGTTCTTC.

This clonotype was detected only once. The V and J genes are TRBV7-9 and TRBJ2-7, with a possible D match to TRBD1 (6 bases). V lost 8 bases and J 2 bases, leaving 16 bases between the germline ends. The CDR3 extends over 14 amino acids. The V gene's germline CDR1 is SEHNR and CDR2 FQNEAQ (reference sequence). CDR3 sequence reads: CASGRGRGAYEQYF. The CDR3 DNA is TGTGCCAGCGGACGGGGCAGGGGAGCCTACGAGCAGTACTTC. Together with reference TRBV7-9 and TRBJ2-7, the CDR3 gives the full variable domain: DTGVSQNPRHKITKRGQNVTFRCDPISEHNRLYWYRQTLGQGPEFLTYFQNEAQLEKSRLLSDRFSAERPKGSFSTLEIQRTEQGDSAMYLCASGRGRGAYEQYFGPGTRLTVT.

This clonotype has more than one count but fewer than ten. V and J are TRBV10-3 and TRBJ2-7, with a possible D match to TRBD1 (6 bases). V was pared by 10 bases and J by 6 bases, with 19 bases between. This CDR3 has 13 residues. Germline V gene data show CDR1 as ENHRY and CDR2 as SYGVKD. The CDR3 protein is CATYRAELREQYF. CDR3 nucleotide sequence: TGTGCCACTTACAGGGCTGAACTTCGCGAGCAGTACTTC.

This clonotype was counted a few times. The chain links TRBV6-1 to TRBJ2-7, with 8 bases fitting TRBD1. The CDR3 has 16 residues. J gave up 6 bases and V 3 bases, and 13 bases lay outside the gene matches. Germline loops: CDR1 MNHNS, CDR2 SASEGT. The CDR3 DNA follows: TGTGCCAGCAGTGATTCGCAGGGGGCTTTCCTTGGCGAGCAGTACTTC. Translated: CASSDSQGAFLGEQYF.

In its sample, this clonotype was seen a few times. The CDR3 region has the DNA TGCGCCAGCAGCCAACTATACCACGGGGGTACAGATACGCAGTATTTT. Translated, it gives CASSQLYHGGTDTQYF. V gene TRBV4-3 combines with J gene TRBJ2-3; D possibly corresponds to TRBD2 (6 bases). Germline V gene lookup returns CDR1 LGHNA and CDR2 YSLEER. V was cut by 2 bases and J by 3 bases, with 15 bases left in between. This CDR3 has 16 residues.

This rearrangement joins TRBV7-6 to TRBJ2-3; 7 nucleotides line up with TRBD1. With 4 bases clipped from V and 3 bases from J, the junction kept 13 bases outside the gene matches. The CDR3 consists of 17 residues. Per germline, CDR1 SGHVS and CDR2 FNYEAQ. The CDR3 reads CASSSQRQGLMTDTQYF. The DNA of the CDR3 is TGTGCCAGCAGCTCCCAAAGACAGGGTTTAATGACAGATACGCAGTATTTT.

This chain uses TRBV29-1 with TRBJ1-2; perhaps TRBD1 as D (6 bases). Germline CDR1 and CDR2: SQVTM and ANQGSEA. V was pared by 7 bases and J by 6 bases, with 18 bases between. The CDR3 is 13 amino acids. CDR3 protein: CSGTNRVKDGYTF. The CDR3 nucleotides read TGCAGCGGAACCAACAGGGTTAAGGATGGCTACACCTTC.

The chain couples TRBV20-1 to TRBJ1-4; D ambiguous. With 1 base removed from V and 5 bases from J, the gap between germline ends came to 2 bases. Germline V gene data show CDR1 as DFQATT and CDR2 as SNEGSKA (reference sequence). CDR3 length: 11 amino acids. The CDR3 reads CSARANEKLFF. CDR3 in DNA: TGCAGTGCTAGAGCAAATGAAAAACTGTTTTTT.

The V and J genes are TRBV20-1 and TRBJ1-2, with TRBD1 as a possible D gene (5 bases). The germline gives CDR1 DFQATT, CDR2 SNEGSKA (reference sequence). The CDR3 consists of 16 residues. The ends were cut back, 1 base at V and 4 bases at J, with 19 bases in the middle. CDR3 sequence (DNA): TGCAGTGCTAGAGTTGGCAGGGCCGGGGGTGTCTATGGCTACACCTTC. Encoded protein: CSARVGRAGGVYGYTF.

The chain uses TRBV20-1 and TRBJ2-1, with 7 bases matching TRBD2. The CDR3 totals 17 residues. Germline V gives CDR1 DFQATT, CDR2 SNEGSKA (reference sequence). Trimming removed 6 bases from V and 5 bases from J; junction bases left unmatched: 19. For the CDR3, the DNA is TGCAGTGCGGAAGAACGCGGGAGTTTTGGGGTGGACAATGAGCAGTTCTTC. Translated, it gives CSAEERGSFGVDNEQFF.

The chain joins TRBV12-3 or TRBV12-4 to TRBJ2-1, with TRBD2 identical over 9 bases. V was clipped by 2 bases and J by 4 bases; unmatched bases: 3. This CDR3 contains 15 residues. CDR3 protein: CASSLLAGPYNEQFF. The CDR3 bases are TGTGCCAGCAGTTTACTAGCGGGGCCGTACAATGAGCAGTTCTTC.

The sample holds a few counts of this clonotype. The rearrangement joins TRBV7-3 to TRBJ2-4, with D possibly matching TRBD2 (6 bases). The last part of the DNA fits TRBJ2-7 better; the J call may be wrong. Germline CDR1 is SGHTA and CDR2 is FQGTGA. CDR3 length equals 14 residues. The CDR3 reads CASSLMASVDEQYF. As DNA, the CDR3 is TGTGCCAGCAGCTTAATGGCTAGCGTCGACGAGCAGTACTTC.

The gene calls are TRBV7-9 and TRBJ2-3, with a possible D match to TRBD1 (5 bases). CDR3 size: 12 residues. The V gene lost 5 bases and the J gene lost 10 bases, with 13 bases spanning the gap. Germline V gene lookup returns CDR1 SEHNR and CDR2 FQNEAQ (reference sequence). The CDR3 loop is CASSGHPRSQYF. In DNA form, the CDR3 reads TGTGCCAGCAGCGGACACCCCAGATCGCAGTATTTT.

This clonotype was seen more than once but under ten times. The V and J genes are TRBV20-1 and TRBJ2-1, with 9 bases aligning to TRBD1. Germline V gene data show CDR1 as DFQATT and CDR2 as SNEGSKA (reference sequence). V shed 5 bases, J shed 6 bases, and the junction held 14 bases outside the gene matches. The CDR3 extends over 16 amino acids. The CDR3 DNA sequence: TGCAGTGCTTTTACCCAAGGACAGGGGCCATTCAATGAGCAGTTCTTC. It yields the protein CSAFTQGQGPFNEQFF.

The V call is TRBV6-5, the J call TRBJ1-4; a weak D match, TRBD1 (5 bases). The ends were cut back, 6 bases at V and 1 base at J, with 15 bases in the middle. The CDR3 consists of 16 residues. Per germline, CDR1 MNHEY and CDR2 SVGAGI. CDR3 coding DNA: TGTGCCAGCAGGCCCGCTCCGAGGGGAACTAATGAAAAACTGTTTTTT. Translation: CASRPAPRGTNEKLFF.

The V call is TRBV24-1, the J call TRBJ2-3; D possibly corresponds to TRBD2 (6 bases). V was cut by 3 bases and J by 5 bases, with 17 bases left in between. Per the germline V gene, CDR1 is KGHDR and CDR2 is SFDVKD. The CDR3 is 16 amino acids. The CDR3 DNA reads as TGTGCCACCAGTGATCCCTATTCTGGGGGGAAAGATACGCAGTATTTT. This codes for CATSDPYSGGKDTQYF.